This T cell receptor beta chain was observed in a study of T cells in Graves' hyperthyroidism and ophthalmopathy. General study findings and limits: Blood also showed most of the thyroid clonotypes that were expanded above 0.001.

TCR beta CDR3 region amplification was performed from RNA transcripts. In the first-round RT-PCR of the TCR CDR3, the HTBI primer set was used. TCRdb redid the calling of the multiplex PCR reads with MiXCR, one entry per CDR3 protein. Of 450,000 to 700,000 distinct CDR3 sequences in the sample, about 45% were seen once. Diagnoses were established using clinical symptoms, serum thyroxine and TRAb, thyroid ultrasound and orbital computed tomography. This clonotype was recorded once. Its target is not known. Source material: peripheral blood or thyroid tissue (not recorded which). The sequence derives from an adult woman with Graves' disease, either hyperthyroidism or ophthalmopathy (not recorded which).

The CDR3 reads CATSSGTGGETQYF. CDR3 in DNA: TGTGCCACCAGTTCGGGGACAGGGGGTGAGACCCAGTACTTC. This chain uses TRBV24-1 with TRBJ2-5; TRBD1 agrees at 11 bases. Trimming removed 6 bases from V and 5 bases from J; junction bases left unmatched: 4. CDR1 KGHDR and CDR2 SFDVKD come from the germline V gene. This CDR3 region has 14 residues.